This T cell receptor beta chain emerged from a study of T-cell reconstitution after alpha-beta-depleted transplantation in children. General study results and limits: A year had passed since transplant, and T-cell counts and diversity by then came mostly from newly produced T cells. Reportedly, only several hundred clones from non-depleted graft cells drove alpha-beta T-cell counts at about two months.

Germline CDR1 reads LGHNA; CDR2 reads YNFKEQ. The V gene end was trimmed by 0 bases and the J gene end by 8 bases; junction bases not matched to a gene: 8. The CDR3 spans 16 residues. Unique molecular identifiers were built into the TCRbeta library. TCRdb re-called the PCR reads through MiXCR, storing one row per CDR3 protein. The sample yields about 590,000 distinct CDR3 sequences, 10% to 15% seen once. The sample holds a few counts of this clonotype. Its antigen remains unknown. The material sequenced was PBMCs, mostly from graft donor cells, taken 360 days after TCRalphabeta/CD19-depleted stem cell transplant. The receptor comes from a male patient younger than 18 who had a stem cell transplant for acute myeloid leukemia, so the T cells may come from the graft donor. The chain combines TRBV4-2 with TRBJ2-1, with TRBD2 identical over 9 bases. The DNA for the CDR3 is TGTGCCAGCAGCCAAGATCGCGGGAGGGTGGACGATGAGCAGTTCTTC. Translated, it gives CASSQDRGRVDDEQFF.